The T cell receptor beta chain under discussion was sequenced for a study of OX40 agonist ivuxolimab in advanced cancers. Broadly, across the study: Ivuxolimab, which targeted the costimulatory receptor OX40 (CD134), was an agonistic, fully human IgG2 monoclonal antibody. The paper covers the monotherapy dose-escalation part of the phase I ivuxolimab trial, which included N = 52 patients. Of the roughly 50 dose-escalation patients, hepatocellular carcinoma was present in around 19, melanoma in some 15, renal cell carcinoma in 9 and head and neck cancer in 9. Partial responses were achieved by three dose-escalation patients, of whom one had hepatocellular carcinoma and two had cutaneous melanoma. Patients were allowed to have had prior anti-PD-1, anti-PD-L1 or anti-CTLA-4 therapy, and 40% of the dose-escalation patients had been treated with checkpoint inhibitors. The dose-escalation cohort was around 84% male with a mean age of approximately 60 years, ranging from roughly 20 to 80. Intravenous ivuxolimab was administered to patients every 2 weeks at six dose levels: 0.01, 0.1, 0.3, 1.5, 3 and 10 mg/kg. The point of sequencing TCRbeta in the periphery was to test whether ivuxolimab changed TCR sequence diversity and drove clonal T-cell expansion.

To note about this clone: It lacks a known antigen. No clone much larger than this one lies a single base away; base qualities are absent.

Genomic DNA was isolated from the sorted cells so that the TCRbeta CDR3 region could be sequenced. The immunoSEQ Assay was used to sequence the TCRbeta CDR3 regions. TCRdb provides this immuneACCESS table in a form limited to in-frame rearrangements. Some clones are lacking; in checked studies, under half of them reflect an unresolved V gene, and why the rest are absent is not known. Across this sample there are 70,000 to 95,000 clones, with 85% to 90% seen only once. The ten largest clones represent 10% to 15% of the sample. Patients with autoimmune disease history or receiving systemic immunosuppression were excluded from the trial. Peripheral blood for TCR sequencing was collected from all dose cohorts at baseline, on cycle 4 day 1, and on cycle 7 day 1. The samples were drawn from a first-in-human, open-label, multicenter phase I dose-escalation trial of ivuxolimab. Adults with locally advanced or metastatic head and neck squamous cell, hepatocellular, melanoma or renal cell carcinoma were enrolled in the trial. Before TCR sequencing, CD4+ T cells and CD8+ T cells were sorted from peripheral blood as separate populations.

The germline V and J ends show losses of 6 bases and 2 bases respectively, and no gene match explains 6 bases of the junction. Spanning cysteine to phenylalanine, the CDR3 consists of 15 amino acids. This entry keeps only the CDR3 DNA: 45 bases, framed from base 1. Based on the germline V gene (reference sequence), the CDR1 and CDR2 sequences are LNHDA and SQIVND. Overall results and qualifications from the work: Which antigens the clonally expanded peripheral T cells were specific for was not determined. In partial responders in the 0.1-3.0 mg/kg groups, normalized peripheral clonal expansion was found to be among the lowest, especially among CD8+ T cells. Low levels of normalized T-cell clonal expansion were also seen in some patients who did not respond. On average, CD8+ T cells showed more expanded clones than CD4+ T cells after ivuxolimab. Clonal expansion of both CD4+ and CD8+ blood T cells was observed from baseline to week 6 at doses 0.1 to 3.0 mg/kg.

The chain uses TRBV19 and TRBJ2-7; 11 bases in between match TRBD2. The material sequenced was CD4+ or CD8+ T cells sorted from blood, taken in a trial of the OX40 agonist ivuxolimab. This TCR was sampled from an adult with an advanced solid tumor such as melanoma, head and neck, liver or kidney cancer. The DNA sequence follows: TGTGCCAGTAGCCAAACTAGCGGGAGAACCTACGAGCAGTACTTC. Translated, this is CASSQTSGRTYEQYF.